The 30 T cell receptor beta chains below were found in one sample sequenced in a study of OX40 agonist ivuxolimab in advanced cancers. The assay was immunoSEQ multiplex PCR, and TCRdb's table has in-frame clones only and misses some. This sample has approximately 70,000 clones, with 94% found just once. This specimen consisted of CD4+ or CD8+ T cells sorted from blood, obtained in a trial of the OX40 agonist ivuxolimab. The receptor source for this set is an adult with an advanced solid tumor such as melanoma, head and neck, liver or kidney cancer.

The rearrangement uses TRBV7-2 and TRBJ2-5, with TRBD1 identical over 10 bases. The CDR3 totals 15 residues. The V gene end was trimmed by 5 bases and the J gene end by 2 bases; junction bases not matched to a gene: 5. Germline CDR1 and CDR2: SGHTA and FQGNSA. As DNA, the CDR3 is TGTGCCAGCAGCGCATGGACAGGGGGTCAAGAGACCCAGTACTTC. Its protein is CASSAWTGGQETQYF.

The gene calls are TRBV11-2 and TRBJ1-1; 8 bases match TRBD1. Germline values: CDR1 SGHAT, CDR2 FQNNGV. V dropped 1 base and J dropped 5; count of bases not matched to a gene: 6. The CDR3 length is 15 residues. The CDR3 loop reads CASSLVPTGGTEAFF. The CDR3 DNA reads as TGTGCCAGCAGCTTAGTCCCCACAGGGGGGACTGAAGCTTTCTTT. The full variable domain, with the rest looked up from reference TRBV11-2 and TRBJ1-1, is EAGVAQSPRYKIIEKRQSVAFWCNPISGHATLYWYQQILGQGPKLLIQFQNNGVVDDSQLPKDRFSAERLKGVDSTLKIQPAKLEDSAVYLCASSLVPTGGTEAFFGQGTRLTVV.

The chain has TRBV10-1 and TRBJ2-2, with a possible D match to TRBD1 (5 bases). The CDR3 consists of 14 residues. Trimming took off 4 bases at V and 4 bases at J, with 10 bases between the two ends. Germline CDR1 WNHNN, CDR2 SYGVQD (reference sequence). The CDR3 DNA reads TGCGCCAGCAGTGCAGGGTACGGCACCGGGGAGCTGTTTTTT. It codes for CASSAGYGTGELFF.

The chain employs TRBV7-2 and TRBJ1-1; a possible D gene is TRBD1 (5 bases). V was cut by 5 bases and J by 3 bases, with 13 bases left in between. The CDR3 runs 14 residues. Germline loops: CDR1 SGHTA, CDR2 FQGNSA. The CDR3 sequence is CASSLGLVDTEAFF. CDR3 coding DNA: TGTGCCAGCAGCCTGGGACTCGTGGACACTGAAGCTTTCTTT.

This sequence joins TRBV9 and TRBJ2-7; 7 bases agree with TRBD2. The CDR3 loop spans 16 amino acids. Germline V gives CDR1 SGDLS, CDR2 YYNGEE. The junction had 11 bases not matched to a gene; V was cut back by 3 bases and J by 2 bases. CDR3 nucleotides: TGTGCCAGCAGCGAGTTCACGACTAGCCGACCCTACGAGCAGTACTTC. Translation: CASSEFTTSRPYEQYF.

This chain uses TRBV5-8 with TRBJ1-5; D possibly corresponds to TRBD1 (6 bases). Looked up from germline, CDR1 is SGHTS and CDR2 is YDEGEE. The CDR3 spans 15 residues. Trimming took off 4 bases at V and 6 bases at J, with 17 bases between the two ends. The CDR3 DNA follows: TGTGCCAGCAGCCCAAGAGGGGGGCTGGGTCAGCCCCAGCATTTT. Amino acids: CASSPRGGLGQPQHF.

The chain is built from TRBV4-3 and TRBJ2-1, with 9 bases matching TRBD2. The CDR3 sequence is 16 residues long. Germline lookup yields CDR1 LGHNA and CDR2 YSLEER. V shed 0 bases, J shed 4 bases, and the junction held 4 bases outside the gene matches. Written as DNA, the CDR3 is TGCGCCAGCAGCCAAGATCTCAGCGGGGGGTACAATGAGCAGTTCTTC. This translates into CASSQDLSGGYNEQFF.

CDR3 region: CASSSARGGTEAFF. DNA of the CDR3: TGTGCCAGCAGTTCGGCCAGGGGTGGCACTGAAGCTTTCTTT. The rearrangement links TRBV28 to TRBJ1-1, with D possibly being TRBD1 (6 bases). Germline CDR1 reads MDHEN; CDR2 reads SYDVKM. Trimming took 4 bases from V and 4 from J, leaving 13 bases between them. This CDR3 is 14 amino acids long.

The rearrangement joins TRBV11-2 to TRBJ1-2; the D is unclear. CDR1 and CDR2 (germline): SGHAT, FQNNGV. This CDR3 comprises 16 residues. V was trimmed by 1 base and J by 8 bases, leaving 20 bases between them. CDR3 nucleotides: TGTGCCAGCAGCTTAGGACCAGGACCCTTATCGGAGGGCTACACCTTC. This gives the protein CASSLGPGPLSEGYTF.

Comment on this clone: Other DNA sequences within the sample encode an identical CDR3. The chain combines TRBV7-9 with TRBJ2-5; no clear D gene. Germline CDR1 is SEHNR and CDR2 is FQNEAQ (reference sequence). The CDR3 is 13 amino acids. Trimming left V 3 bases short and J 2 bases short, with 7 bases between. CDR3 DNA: TGTGCCAGCAGCTTGTTGGGGCAAGAGACCCAGTACTTC. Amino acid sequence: CASSLLGQETQYF.

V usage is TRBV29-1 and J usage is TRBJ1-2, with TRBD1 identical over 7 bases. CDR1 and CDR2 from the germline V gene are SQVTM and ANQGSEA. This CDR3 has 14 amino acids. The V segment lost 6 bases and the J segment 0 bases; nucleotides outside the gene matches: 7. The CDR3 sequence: CSVPGTDANYGYTF. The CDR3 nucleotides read TGCAGCGTCCCCGGGACAGATGCTAACTATGGCTACACCTTC. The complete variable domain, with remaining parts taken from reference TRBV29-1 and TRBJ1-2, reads SAVISQKPSRDICQRGTSLTIQCQVDSQVTMMFWYRQQPGQSLTLIATANQGSEATYESGFVIDKFPISRPNLTFSTLTVSNMSPEDSSIYLCSVPGTDANYGYTFGSGTRLTVV.

The CDR3 nucleotides read TGCGCCAGCAGCTTGGCCGGGGAAACCAACGAGCAGTACTTC. Protein sequence: CASSLAGETNEQYF. The chain is built from TRBV5-1 and TRBJ2-7; a possible D gene is TRBD2 (5 bases). CDR3 size: 14 residues. The V end was cut by 0 bases, the J end by 5 bases, with 12 bases between. Germline CDR1 SGHRS, CDR2 YFSETQ.

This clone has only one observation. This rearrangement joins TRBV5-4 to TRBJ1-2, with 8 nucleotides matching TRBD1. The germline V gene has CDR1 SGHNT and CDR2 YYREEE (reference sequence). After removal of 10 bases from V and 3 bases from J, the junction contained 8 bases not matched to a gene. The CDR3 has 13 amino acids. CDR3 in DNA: TGTGCCGGGACAGGCCCCCTGGACTATGGCTACACCTTC. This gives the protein CAGTGPLDYGYTF.

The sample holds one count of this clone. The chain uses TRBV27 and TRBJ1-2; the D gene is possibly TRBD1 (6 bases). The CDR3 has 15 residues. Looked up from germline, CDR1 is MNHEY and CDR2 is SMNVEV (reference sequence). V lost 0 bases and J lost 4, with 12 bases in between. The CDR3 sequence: CASSLSGGIAYGYTF. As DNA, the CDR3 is TGTGCCAGCAGTTTATCGGGGGGCATCGCCTATGGCTACACCTTC.

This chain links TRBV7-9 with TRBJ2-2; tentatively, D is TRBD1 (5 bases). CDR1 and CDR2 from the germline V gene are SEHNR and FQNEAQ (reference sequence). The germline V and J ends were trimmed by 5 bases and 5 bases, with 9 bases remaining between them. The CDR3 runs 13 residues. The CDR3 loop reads CASSPSGTGELFF. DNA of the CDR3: TGTGCCAGCAGCCCCTCAGGGACCGGGGAGCTGTTTTTT. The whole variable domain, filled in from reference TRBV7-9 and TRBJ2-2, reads DTGVSQNPRHKITKRGQNVTFRCDPISEHNRLYWYRQTLGQGPEFLTYFQNEAQLEKSRLLSDRFSAERPKGSFSTLEIQRTEQGDSAMYLCASSPSGTGELFFGEGSRLTVL.

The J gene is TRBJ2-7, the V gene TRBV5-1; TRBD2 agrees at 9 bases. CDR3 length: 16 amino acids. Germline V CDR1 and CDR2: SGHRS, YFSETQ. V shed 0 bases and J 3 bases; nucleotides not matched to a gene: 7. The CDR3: CASSLVSSGGFYEQYF. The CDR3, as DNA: TGCGCCAGCAGCTTGGTCAGCAGCGGGGGGTTCTACGAGCAGTACTTC.

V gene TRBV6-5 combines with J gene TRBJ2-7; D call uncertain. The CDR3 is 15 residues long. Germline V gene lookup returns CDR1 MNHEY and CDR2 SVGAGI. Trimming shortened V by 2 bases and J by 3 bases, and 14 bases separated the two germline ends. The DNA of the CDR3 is TGTGCCAGCAGTTACGGCCCAGCGCTACGCTACGAGCAGTACTTC. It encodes CASSYGPALRYEQYF.

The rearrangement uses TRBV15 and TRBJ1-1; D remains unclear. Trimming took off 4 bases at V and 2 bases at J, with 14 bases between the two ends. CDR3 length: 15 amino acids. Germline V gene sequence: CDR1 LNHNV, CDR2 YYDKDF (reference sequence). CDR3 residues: CATSKPAGLNTEAFF. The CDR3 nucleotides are TGTGCCACCAGCAAGCCGGCGGGTCTTAACACTGAAGCTTTCTTT.

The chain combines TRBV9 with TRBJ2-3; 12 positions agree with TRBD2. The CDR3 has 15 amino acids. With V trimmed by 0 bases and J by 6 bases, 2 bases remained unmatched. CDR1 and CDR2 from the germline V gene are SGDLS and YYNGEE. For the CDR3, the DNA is TGTGCCAGCAGCGTAGGACTAGCGGGAGTGGATACGCAGTATTTT. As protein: CASSVGLAGVDTQYF.

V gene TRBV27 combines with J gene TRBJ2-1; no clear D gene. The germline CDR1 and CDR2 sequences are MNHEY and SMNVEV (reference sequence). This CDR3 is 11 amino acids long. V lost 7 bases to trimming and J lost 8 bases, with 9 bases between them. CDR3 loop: CASIGWDEQFF. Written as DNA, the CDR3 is TGTGCCAGCATTGGTTGGGATGAGCAGTTCTTC.

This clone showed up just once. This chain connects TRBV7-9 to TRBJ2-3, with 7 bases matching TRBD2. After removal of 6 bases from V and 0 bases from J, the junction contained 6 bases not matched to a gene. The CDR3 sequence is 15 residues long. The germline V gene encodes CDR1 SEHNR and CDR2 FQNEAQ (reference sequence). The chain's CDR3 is CASRTLAPSTDTQYF. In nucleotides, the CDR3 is TGTGCCAGCAGGACACTAGCGCCGAGCACAGATACGCAGTATTTT.

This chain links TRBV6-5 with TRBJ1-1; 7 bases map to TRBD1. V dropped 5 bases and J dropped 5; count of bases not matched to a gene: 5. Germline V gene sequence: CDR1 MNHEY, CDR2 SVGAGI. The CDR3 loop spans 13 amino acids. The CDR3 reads CASSLGQLTEAFF. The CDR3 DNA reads TGTGCCAGCAGTCTGGGACAGCTAACTGAAGCTTTCTTT.

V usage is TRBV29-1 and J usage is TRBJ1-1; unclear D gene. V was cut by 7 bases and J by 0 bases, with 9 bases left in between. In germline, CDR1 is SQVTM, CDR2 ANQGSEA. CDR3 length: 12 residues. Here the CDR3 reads CSAFPVNTEAFF. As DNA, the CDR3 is TGCAGCGCCTTCCCCGTGAACACTGAAGCTTTCTTT.

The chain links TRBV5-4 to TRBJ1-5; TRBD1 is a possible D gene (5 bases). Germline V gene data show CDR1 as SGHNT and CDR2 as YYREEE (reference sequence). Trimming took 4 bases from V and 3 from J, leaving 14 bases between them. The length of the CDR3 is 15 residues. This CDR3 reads CASSTWGEFNQPQHF. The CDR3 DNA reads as TGTGCCAGCAGCACCTGGGGGGAGTTCAATCAGCCCCAGCATTTT.

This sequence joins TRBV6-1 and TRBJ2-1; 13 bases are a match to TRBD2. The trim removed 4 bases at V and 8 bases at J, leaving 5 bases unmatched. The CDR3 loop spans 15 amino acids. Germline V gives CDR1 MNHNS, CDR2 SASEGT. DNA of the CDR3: TGTGCCAGCAGTGCTCGTGGGACTAGCGGGGATGAGCAGTTCTTC. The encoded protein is CASSARGTSGDEQFF.

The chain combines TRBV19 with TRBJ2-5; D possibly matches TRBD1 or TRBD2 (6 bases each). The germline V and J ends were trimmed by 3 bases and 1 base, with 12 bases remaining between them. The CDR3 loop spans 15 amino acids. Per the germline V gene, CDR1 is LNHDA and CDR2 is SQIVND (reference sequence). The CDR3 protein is CASSIGGTLQETQYF. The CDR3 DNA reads TGTGCCAGTAGTATTGGGGGGACACTCCAAGAGACCCAGTACTTC.

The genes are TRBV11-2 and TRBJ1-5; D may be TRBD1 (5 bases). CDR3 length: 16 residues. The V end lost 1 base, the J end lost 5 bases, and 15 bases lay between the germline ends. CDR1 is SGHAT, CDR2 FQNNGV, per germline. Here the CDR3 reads CASSLGVGGNYQPQHF. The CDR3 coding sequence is TGTGCCAGCAGCTTAGGGGTCGGGGGGAATTATCAGCCCCAGCATTTT.

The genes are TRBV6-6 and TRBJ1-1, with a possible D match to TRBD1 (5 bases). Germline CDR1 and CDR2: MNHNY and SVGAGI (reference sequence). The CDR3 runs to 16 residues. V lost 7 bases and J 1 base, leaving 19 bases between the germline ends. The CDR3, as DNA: TGTGCCAGCAACCCTTCCAGGGCAAGTTCGAACACTGAAGCTTTCTTT. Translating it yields CASNPSRASSNTEAFF.

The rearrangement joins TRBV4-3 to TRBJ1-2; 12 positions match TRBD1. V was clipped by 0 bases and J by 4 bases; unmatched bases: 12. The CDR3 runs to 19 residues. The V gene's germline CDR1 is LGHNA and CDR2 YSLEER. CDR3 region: CASSQDVGTGGDRGYGYTF. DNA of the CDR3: TGCGCCAGCAGCCAAGATGTGGGGACAGGGGGCGATCGGGGCTATGGCTACACCTTC.

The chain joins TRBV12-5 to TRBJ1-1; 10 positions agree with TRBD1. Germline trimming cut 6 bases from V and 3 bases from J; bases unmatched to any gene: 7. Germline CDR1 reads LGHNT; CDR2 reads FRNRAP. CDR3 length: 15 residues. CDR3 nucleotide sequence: TGTGCTAGTGGACTTGGGACAGGGGCCTACACTGAAGCTTTCTTT. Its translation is CASGLGTGAYTEAFF.